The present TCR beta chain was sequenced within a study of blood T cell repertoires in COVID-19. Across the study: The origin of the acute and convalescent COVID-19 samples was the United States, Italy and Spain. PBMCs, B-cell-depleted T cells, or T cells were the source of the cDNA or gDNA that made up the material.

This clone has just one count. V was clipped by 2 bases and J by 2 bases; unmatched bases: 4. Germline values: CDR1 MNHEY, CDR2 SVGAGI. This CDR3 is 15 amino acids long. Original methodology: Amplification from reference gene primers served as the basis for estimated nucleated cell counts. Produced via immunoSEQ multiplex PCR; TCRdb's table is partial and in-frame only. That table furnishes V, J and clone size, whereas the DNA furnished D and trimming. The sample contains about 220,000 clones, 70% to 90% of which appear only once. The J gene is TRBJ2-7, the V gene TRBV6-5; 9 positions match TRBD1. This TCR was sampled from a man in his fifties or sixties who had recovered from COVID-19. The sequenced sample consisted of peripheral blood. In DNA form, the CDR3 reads TGTGCCAGCAGTTACAGTACAGGGGGCGCCTACGAGCAGTACTTC. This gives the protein CASSYSTGGAYEQYF.